This T cell receptor (beta chain) was sequenced in a study of OX40 agonist ivuxolimab in advanced cancers. Only in-frame clones appear in the TCRdb table, and some are missing; sequencing was by immunoSEQ multiplex PCR. Among tens of thousands of clones listed, over 75% were seen once. Germline values: CDR1 SGHTS, CDR2 YDEGEE. With 3 bases removed from V and 3 bases from J, the gap between germline ends came to 7 bases. The CDR3 runs to 13 residues. The rearrangement joins TRBV5-8 to TRBJ1-3; unclear D gene. This TCR was sampled from an adult with an advanced solid tumor such as melanoma, head and neck, liver or kidney cancer. This material consisted of CD4+ or CD8+ T cells sorted from blood, taken in a trial of the OX40 agonist ivuxolimab. The CDR3 DNA is TGTGCCAGCAGCTCGACAATTGGAAACACCATATATTTT. It codes for CASSSTIGNTIYF.